A single sample is the source of the 4 T cell receptor beta chains below, sequenced in a study of blood T cells in healthy people across ages. It was with a sample-barcoded 5' primer and a J-beta primer mix that a second PCR of roughly 7 to 12 cycles was run. Each CDR3 protein gets one entry after TCRdb re-called the 5' RACE reads with MiXCR. Here the sample spans 1.8 million or so distinct CDR3 sequences, approximately 40% being singletons. The sequenced sample was blood. The source of these receptors is a human donor in good health.

The table lists this clonotype with many counts. J is TRBJ2-4 and V is TRBV5-1, with no clear D. V was cut by 5 bases and J by 0 bases, with 6 bases left in between. Looked up from germline, CDR1 is SGHRS and CDR2 is YFSETQ. This CDR3 is 13 amino acids long. The CDR3 DNA reads as TGCGCCAGCAGGGCGCTAGCCAAAAACATTCAGTACTTC. Protein: CASRALAKNIQYF.

The rearrangement uses TRBV20-1 and TRBJ2-1; the match to TRBD2 covers 8 bases. This CDR3 comprises 13 residues. CDR1 is DFQATT and CDR2 is SNEGSKA in the germline V gene (reference sequence). V was pared by 5 bases and J by 7 bases, with 7 bases of the junction left unmatched. CDR3 residues: CSAYQIAGNEQFF. The DNA of the CDR3 is TGCAGTGCTTACCAGATAGCGGGGAATGAGCAGTTCTTC.

The gene calls are TRBV2 and TRBJ2-1; no firm D call. Between the trimmed V and J ends, which lost 2 bases and 7 bases, there was a span of 6 bases. Germline CDR1 SNHLY, CDR2 FYNNEI. This CDR3 spans 12 amino acids. This CDR3 is CASSESTNEQFF. The DNA for the CDR3 is TGTGCCAGCAGTGAAAGTACGAATGAGCAGTTCTTC.

This chain joins TRBV4-2 and TRBJ2-6; 8 bases match TRBD1. The CDR3 is 19 residues long. Looked up from germline, CDR1 is LGHNA and CDR2 is YNFKEQ. V dropped 1 base and J dropped 0; count of bases not matched to a gene: 8. The CDR3 protein is CASSQGQGSLSSGANVLTF. CDR3 bases: TGTGCCAGCAGCCAAGGACAGGGGTCCTTATCCTCTGGGGCCAACGTCCTGACTTTC.